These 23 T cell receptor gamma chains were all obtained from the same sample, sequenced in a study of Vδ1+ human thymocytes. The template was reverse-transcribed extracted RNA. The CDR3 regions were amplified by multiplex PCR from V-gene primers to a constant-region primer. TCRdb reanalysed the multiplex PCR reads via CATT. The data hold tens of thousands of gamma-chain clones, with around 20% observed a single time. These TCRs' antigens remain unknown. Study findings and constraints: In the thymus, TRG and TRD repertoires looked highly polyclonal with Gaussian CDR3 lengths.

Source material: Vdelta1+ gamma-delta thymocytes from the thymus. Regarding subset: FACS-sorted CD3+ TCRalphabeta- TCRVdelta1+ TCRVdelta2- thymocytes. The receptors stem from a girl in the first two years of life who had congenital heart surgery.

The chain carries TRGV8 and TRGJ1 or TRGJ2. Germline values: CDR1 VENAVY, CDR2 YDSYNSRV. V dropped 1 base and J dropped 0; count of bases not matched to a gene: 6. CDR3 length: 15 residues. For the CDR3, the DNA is TGTGCCACCTGGGATAGTCACCCGAATTATTATAAGAAACTCTTT. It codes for CATWDSHPNYYKKLF.

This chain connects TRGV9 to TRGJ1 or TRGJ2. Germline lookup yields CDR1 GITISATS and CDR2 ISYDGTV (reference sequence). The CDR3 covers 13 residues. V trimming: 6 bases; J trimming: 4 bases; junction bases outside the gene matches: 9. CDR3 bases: TGTGCCTTGTGGTTTCCCTGGTATTATAAGAAACTCTTT. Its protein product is CALWFPWYYKKLF.

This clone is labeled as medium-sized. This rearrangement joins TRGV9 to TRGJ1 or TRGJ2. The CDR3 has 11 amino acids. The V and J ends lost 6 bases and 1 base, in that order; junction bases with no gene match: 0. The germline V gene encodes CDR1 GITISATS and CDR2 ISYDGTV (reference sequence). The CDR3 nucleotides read TGTGCCTTGTGGAATTATTATAAGAAACTCTTT. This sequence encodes CALWNYYKKLF.

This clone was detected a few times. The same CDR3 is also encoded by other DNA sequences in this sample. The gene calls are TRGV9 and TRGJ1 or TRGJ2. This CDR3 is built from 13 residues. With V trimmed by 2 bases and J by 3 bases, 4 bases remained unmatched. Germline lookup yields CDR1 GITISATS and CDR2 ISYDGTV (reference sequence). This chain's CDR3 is CALWEGRYYKKLF. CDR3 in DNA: TGTGCCTTGTGGGAGGGCCGTTATTATAAGAAACTCTTT.

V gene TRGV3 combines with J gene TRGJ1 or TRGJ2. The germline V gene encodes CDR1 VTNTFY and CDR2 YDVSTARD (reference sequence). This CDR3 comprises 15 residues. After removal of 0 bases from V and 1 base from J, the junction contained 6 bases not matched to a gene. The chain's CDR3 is CATWDRLKNYYKKLF. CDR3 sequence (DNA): TGTGCCACCTGGGACAGGCTTAAAAATTATTATAAGAAACTCTTT.

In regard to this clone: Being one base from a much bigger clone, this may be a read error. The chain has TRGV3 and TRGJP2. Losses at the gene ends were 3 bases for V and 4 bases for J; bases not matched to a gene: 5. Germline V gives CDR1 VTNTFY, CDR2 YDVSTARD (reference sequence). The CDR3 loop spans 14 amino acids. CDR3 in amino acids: CATWDGNSDWIKTF. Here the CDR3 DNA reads TGTGCCACCTGGGACGGGAATAGTGATTGGATCAAGACGTTT.

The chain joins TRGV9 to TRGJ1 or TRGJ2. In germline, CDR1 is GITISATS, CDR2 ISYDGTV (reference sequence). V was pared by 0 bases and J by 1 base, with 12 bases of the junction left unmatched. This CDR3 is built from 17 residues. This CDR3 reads CALWEVHVSENYYKKLF. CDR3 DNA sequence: TGTGCCTTGTGGGAGGTGCATGTAAGTGAAAATTATTATAAGAAACTCTTT.

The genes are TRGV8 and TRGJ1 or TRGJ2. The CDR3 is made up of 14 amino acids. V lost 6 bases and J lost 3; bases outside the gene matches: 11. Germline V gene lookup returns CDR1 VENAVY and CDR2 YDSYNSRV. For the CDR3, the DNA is TGTGCCACCTGGAATAACAGCTCTTATTATAAGAAACTCTTT. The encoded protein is CATWNNSSYYKKLF.

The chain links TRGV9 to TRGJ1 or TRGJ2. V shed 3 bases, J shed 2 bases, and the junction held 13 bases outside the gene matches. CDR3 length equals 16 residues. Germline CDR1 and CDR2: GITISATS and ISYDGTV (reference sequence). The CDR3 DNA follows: TGTGCCTTGTGGGAGCACCCTCAGCAAGATTATTATAAGAAACTCTTT. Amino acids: CALWEHPQQDYYKKLF.

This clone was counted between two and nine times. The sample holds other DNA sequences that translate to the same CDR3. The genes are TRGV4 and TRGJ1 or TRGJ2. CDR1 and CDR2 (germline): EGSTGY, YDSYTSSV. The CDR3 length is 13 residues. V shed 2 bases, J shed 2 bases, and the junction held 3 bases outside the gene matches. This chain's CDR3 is CATWDDYYYKKLF. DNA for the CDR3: TGTGCCACCTGGGATGATTATTATTATAAGAAACTCTTT.

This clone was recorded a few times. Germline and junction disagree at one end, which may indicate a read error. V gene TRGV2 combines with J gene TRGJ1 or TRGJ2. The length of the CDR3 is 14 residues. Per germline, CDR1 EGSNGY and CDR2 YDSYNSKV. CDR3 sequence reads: CATWDGPNYYTKLF. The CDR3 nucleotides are TGTGCCACCTGGGACGGTCCGAATTATTATACGAAACTCTTT.

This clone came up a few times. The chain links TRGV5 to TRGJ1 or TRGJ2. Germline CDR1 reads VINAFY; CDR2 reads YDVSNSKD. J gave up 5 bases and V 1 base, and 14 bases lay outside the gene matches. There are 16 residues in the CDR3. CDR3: CATWDSQYVLDYKKLF. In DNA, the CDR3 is TGTGCCACCTGGGACAGCCAGTACGTGCTTGATTATAAGAAACTCTTT.

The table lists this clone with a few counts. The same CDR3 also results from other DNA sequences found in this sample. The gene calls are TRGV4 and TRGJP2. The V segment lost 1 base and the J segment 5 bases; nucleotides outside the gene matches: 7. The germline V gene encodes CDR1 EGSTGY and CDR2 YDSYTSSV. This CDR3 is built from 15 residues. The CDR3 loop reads CATWDGRLSDWIKTF. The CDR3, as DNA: TGTGCCACCTGGGATGGAAGGTTGAGTGATTGGATCAAGACGTTT.

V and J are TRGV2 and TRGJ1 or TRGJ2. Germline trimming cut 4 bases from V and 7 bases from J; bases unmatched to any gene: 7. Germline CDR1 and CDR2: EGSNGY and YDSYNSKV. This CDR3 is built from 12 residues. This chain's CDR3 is CATWDIVYKKLF. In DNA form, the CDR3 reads TGTGCCACCTGGGATATTGTCTATAAGAAACTCTTT.

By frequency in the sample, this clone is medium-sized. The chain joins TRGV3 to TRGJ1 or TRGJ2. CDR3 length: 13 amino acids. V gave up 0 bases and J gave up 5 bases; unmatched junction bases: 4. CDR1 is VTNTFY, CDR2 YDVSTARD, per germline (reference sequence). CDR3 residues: CATWDRQDYKKLF. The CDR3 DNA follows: TGTGCCACCTGGGACAGGCAGGATTATAAGAAACTCTTT.

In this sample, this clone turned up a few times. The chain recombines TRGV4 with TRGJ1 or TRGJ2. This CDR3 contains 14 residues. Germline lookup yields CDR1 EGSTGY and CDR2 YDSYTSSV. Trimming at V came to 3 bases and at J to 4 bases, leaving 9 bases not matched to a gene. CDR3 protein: CATWDWAGYYKKLF. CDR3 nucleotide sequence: TGTGCCACCTGGGATTGGGCCGGATATTATAAGAAACTCTTT.

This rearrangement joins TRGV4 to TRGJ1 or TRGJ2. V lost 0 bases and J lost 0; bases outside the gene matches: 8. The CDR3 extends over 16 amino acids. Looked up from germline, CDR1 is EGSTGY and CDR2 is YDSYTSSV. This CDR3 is CATWDGLRKNYYKKLF. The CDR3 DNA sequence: TGTGCCACCTGGGATGGGCTCCGAAAGAATTATTATAAGAAACTCTTT.

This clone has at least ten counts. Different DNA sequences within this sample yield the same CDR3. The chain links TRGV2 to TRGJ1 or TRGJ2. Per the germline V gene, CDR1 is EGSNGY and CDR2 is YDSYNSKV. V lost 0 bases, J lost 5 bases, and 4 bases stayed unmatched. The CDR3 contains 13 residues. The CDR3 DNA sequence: TGTGCCACCTGGGACGGGCCCAATTATAAGAAACTCTTT. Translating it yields CATWDGPNYKKLF.

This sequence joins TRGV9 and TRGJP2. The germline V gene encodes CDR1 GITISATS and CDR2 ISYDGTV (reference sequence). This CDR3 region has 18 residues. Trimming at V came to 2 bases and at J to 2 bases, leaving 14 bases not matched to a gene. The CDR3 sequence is CALWEGNQKKSSDWIKTF. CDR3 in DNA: TGTGCCTTGTGGGAGGGGAACCAAAAAAAAAGTAGTGATTGGATCAAGACGTTT.

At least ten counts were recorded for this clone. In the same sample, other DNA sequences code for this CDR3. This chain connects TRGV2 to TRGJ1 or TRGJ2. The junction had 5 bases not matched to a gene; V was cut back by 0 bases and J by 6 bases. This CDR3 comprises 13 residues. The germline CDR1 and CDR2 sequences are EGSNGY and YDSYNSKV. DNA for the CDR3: TGTGCCACCTGGGACGGGCCTAGTTATAAGAAACTCTTT. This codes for CATWDGPSYKKLF.

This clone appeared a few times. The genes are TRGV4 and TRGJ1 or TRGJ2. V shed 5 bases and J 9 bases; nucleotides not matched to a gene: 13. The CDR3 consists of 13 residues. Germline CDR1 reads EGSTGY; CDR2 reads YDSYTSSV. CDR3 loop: CATWGTFGGKKLF. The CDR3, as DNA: TGTGCCACCTGGGGCACCTTTGGGGGTAAGAAACTCTTT.

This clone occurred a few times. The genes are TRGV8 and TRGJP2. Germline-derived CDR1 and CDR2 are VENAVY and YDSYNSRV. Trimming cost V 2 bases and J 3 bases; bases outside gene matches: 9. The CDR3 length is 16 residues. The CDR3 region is CATWDTSLRSDWIKTF. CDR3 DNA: TGTGCCACCTGGGATACTTCTCTTCGTAGTGATTGGATCAAGACGTTT.

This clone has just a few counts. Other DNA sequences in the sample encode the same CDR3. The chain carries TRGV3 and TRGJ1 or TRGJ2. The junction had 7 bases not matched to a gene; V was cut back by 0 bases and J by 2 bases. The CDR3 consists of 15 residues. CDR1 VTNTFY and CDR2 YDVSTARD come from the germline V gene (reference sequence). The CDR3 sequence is CATWDRPRDYYKKLF. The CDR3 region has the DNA TGTGCCACCTGGGACAGGCCGCGAGATTATTATAAGAAACTCTTT.